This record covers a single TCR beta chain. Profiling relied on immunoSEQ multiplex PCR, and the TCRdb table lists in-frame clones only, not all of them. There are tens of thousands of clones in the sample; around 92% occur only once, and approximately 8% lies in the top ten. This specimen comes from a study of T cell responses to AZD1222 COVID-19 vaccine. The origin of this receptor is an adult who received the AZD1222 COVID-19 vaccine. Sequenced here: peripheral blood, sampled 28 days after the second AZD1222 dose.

CDR3 in amino acids: CASSPTGGRTNEKLFF. CDR3 coding DNA: TGTGCCAGCAGTCCTACAGGGGGCCGGACTAATGAAAAACTGTTTTTT. The chain couples TRBV3-1 (or the pseudogene TRBV3-2) to TRBJ1-4, with 9 bases lining up with TRBD1. Germline CDR1 and CDR2: LGHDT and YNNKEL (reference sequence). V gave up 6 bases and J gave up 2 bases; unmatched junction bases: 7. This CDR3 has 16 residues.